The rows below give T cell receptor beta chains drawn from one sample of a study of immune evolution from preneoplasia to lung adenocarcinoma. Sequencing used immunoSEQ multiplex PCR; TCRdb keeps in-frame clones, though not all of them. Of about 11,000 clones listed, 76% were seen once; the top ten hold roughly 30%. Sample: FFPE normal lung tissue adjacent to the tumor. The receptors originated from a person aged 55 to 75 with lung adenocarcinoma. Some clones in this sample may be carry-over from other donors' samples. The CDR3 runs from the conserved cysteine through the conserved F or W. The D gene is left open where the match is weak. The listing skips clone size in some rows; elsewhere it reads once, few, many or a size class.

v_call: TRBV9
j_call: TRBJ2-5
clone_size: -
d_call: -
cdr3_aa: CASSVGRGETQYF
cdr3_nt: TGTGCCAGCAGCGTAGGCAGGGGAGAGACCCAGTACTTC

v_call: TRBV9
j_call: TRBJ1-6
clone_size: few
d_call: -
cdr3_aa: CASSTSGERDSPLHF
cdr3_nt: TGTGCCAGCAGCACGTCAGGGGAGAGAGATTCACCCCTCCACTTT

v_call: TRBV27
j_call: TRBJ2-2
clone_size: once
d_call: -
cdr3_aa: CASSIDATGELFF
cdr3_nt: TGTGCCAGCAGTATCGACGCAACCGGGGAGCTGTTTTTT

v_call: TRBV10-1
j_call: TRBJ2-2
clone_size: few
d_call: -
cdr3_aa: CASSEPDTGELFF
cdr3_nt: TGCGCCAGCAGTGAGCCCGACACCGGGGAGCTGTTTTTT

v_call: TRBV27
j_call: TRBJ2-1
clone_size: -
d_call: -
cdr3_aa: CASSSYRGGSYNEQFF
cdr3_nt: TGTGCCAGCAGTTCCTACAGGGGAGGGTCCTACAATGAGCAGTTCTTC

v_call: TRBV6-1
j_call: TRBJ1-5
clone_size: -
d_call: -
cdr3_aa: CASSPEISNQPQHF
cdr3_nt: TGTGCCAGCAGTCCAGAAATAAGCAATCAGCCCCAGCATTTT

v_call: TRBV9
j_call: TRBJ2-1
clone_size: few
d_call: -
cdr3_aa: CASSAPIQGDEQFF
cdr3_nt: TGTGCCAGCAGCGCTCCCATACAGGGCGATGAGCAGTTCTTC

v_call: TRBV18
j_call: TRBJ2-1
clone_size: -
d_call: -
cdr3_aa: CASSPVGELPHNEQFF
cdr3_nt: TGTGCCAGCTCACCAGTCGGGGAACTCCCGCACAATGAGCAGTTCTTC

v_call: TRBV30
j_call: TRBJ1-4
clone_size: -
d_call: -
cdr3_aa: CAWSVGGTNEKLFF
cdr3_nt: TGTGCCTGGAGTGTGGGTGGAACTAATGAAAAACTGTTTTTT

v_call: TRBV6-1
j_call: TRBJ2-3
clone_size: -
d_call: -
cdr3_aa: CASSEPSGASTDTQYF
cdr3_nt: TGTGCCAGCAGTGAACCAAGCGGAGCCAGCACAGATACGCAGTATTTT

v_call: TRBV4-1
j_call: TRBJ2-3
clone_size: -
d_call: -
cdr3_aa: CASSPESSSPPSTDTQYF
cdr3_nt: TGCGCCAGCAGCCCCGAAAGCTCGTCACCTCCTAGCACAGATACGCAGTATTTT

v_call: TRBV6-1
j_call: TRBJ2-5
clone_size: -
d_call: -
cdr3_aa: CASSEPTASWETQYF
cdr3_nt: TGTGCCAGCAGTGAACCCACAGCCTCGTGGGAGACCCAGTACTTC

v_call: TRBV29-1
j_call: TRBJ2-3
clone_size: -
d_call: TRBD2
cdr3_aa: CSVENWGGDTQYF
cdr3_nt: TGCAGCGTTGAGAACTGGGGAGGGGATACGCAGTATTTT

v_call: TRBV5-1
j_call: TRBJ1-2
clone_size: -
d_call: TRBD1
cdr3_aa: CASSFGPDRASYGYTF
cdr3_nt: TGCGCCAGCAGCTTTGGGCCGGACAGGGCGAGTTATGGCTACACCTTC

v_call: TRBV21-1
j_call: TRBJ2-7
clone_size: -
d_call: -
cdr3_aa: CASSREARKGYEQYF
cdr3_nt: TGTGCCAGCAGCAGGGAGGCTAGAAAGGGCTACGAGCAGTACTTC

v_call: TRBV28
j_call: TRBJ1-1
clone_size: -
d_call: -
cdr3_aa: CASSFRNRNTEAFF
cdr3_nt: TGTGCCAGCAGTTTTAGGAACCGGAACACTGAAGCTTTCTTT

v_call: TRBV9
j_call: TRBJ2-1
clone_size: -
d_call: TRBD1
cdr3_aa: CASSARTGRGPSNEQFF
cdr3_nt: TGTGCCAGCAGCGCCCGGACAGGGCGAGGACCGAGCAATGAGCAGTTCTTC

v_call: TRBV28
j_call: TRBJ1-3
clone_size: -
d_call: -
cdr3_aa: CASSFRDKRNTIYF
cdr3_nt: TGTGCCAGCAGTTTTAGGGACAAAAGAAACACCATATATTTT